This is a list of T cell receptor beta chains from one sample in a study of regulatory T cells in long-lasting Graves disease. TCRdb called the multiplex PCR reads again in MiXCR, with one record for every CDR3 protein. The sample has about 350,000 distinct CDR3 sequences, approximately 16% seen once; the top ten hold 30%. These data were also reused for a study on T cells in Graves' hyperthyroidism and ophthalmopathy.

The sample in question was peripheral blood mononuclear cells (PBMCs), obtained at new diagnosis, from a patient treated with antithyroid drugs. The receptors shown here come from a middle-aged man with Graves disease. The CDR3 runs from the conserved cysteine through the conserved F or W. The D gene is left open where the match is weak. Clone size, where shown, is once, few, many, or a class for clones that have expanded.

CDR3 DNA: TGTGCCAGCAGCGGACAGCTCCTGAACACTGAAGCTTTCTTT
CDR3 protein: CASSGQLLNTEAFF
V gene: TRBV2
clone size: many
J gene: TRBJ1-1
D gene: .

CDR3 DNA: TGTGCCAGCAACCAACAGGCGGTTGAGACCCAGTACTTC
CDR3 protein: CASNQQAVETQYF
V gene: TRBV28
clone size: .
J gene: TRBJ2-5
D gene: .

CDR3 DNA: TGTGCCAGCAGTTCCGGTGATGGGGCAGATACGCAGTATTTT
CDR3 protein: CASSSGDGADTQYF
V gene: TRBV6-5
clone size: .
J gene: TRBJ2-3
D gene: .

CDR3 DNA: TGCAGTGCTAGAGAGAGGCTAGCGGCAATCTACAATGAGCAGTTCTTC
CDR3 protein: CSARERLAAIYNEQFF
V gene: TRBV20-1
clone size: many
J gene: TRBJ2-1
D gene: TRBD2

CDR3 DNA: TGTGCCAGCAGCCCGATTACCGGGACAGGGGGCTACGAGCAGTACTTC
CDR3 protein: CASSPITGTGGYEQYF
V gene: TRBV11-2
clone size: many
J gene: TRBJ2-7
D gene: TRBD1

CDR3 DNA: TGTGCCAGCAGCACCTCGGTGGGCGCTGAAGCTTTCTTT
CDR3 protein: CASSTSVGAEAFF
V gene: TRBV28
clone size: few
J gene: TRBJ1-1
D gene: .

CDR3 DNA: TGCGCCAGCAGCCTCCGGACAACTAAGAATGAAAAACTGTTTTTT
CDR3 protein: CASSLRTTKNEKLFF
V gene: TRBV4-3
clone size: .
J gene: TRBJ1-4
D gene: .

CDR3 DNA: TGCGCCAGCAGTGAGTCGGGCACTGAAGCTTTCTTT
CDR3 protein: CASSESGTEAFF
V gene: TRBV10-1
clone size: many
J gene: TRBJ1-1
D gene: .

CDR3 DNA: TGTGCCAGCAGCTTTTATGCCCGATCGGGAGAGACCCAGTACTTC
CDR3 protein: CASSFYARSGETQYF
V gene: TRBV7-2
clone size: many
J gene: TRBJ2-5
D gene: .

CDR3 DNA: TGTGCCTCCGCGGGTGGGGCTTCCTACAATGAGCAGTTCTTC
CDR3 protein: CASAGGASYNEQFF
V gene: TRBV6-1
clone size: many
J gene: TRBJ2-1
D gene: .

CDR3 DNA: TGTGCCTGGAGTGACTTACTGGGATACAATGAGCAGTTCTTC
CDR3 protein: CAWSDLLGYNEQFF
V gene: TRBV30
clone size: many
J gene: TRBJ2-1
D gene: .

CDR3 DNA: TGTGCCAGCAGTCAGGCGGGGGAGAGCACTGAAGCTTTCTTT
CDR3 protein: CASSQAGESTEAFF
V gene: TRBV2
clone size: many
J gene: TRBJ1-1
D gene: .

CDR3 DNA: TGCGCCAGCAGCCTGGACAGCCCGAACTCCTACAATGAGCAGTTCTTC
CDR3 protein: CASSLDSPNSYNEQFF
V gene: TRBV5-1
clone size: .
J gene: TRBJ2-1
D gene: .

CDR3 DNA: TGTGCCAGCAGCGATACTTCCAGGGGGCATACGCAGTATTTT
CDR3 protein: CASSDTSRGHTQYF
V gene: TRBV9
clone size: many
J gene: TRBJ2-3
D gene: TRBD1

CDR3 DNA: TGTGCCAGCAGCCACTCGGGACACACAGATACGCAGTATTTT
CDR3 protein: CASSHSGHTDTQYF
V gene: TRBV7-9
clone size: many
J gene: TRBJ2-3
D gene: .

CDR3 DNA: TGTGCCAGCACCCAGCTCCAAGAGACCCAGTACTTC
CDR3 protein: CASTQLQETQYF
V gene: TRBV2
clone size: many
J gene: TRBJ2-5
D gene: .

CDR3 DNA: TGTGCCAGCAGCTTAGACGTTGGACCCCTCCACTTT
CDR3 protein: CASSLDVGPLHF
V gene: TRBV7-9
clone size: .
J gene: TRBJ1-6
D gene: .

CDR3 DNA: TGCAGTGCTAGGACTAGCGGGGGGAACTACGAGCAGTACTTC
CDR3 protein: CSARTSGGNYEQYF
V gene: TRBV20-1
clone size: many
J gene: TRBJ2-7
D gene: TRBD2

CDR3 DNA: TGTGCCAGCAGTGATCGGAGGGAGGCGGACTTC
CDR3 protein: CASSDRREADF
V gene: TRBV2
clone size: .
J gene: TRBJ2-7
D gene: .

CDR3 DNA: TGTGCCAGCAGCTCGCCCGGTACGCGGGGACCCCGGGATACGCAGTATTTT
CDR3 protein: CASSSPGTRGPRDTQYF
V gene: TRBV7-9
clone size: many
J gene: TRBJ2-3
D gene: .

CDR3 DNA: TGTGCCACCGCCTCGGGGGGGCGCCACTACAATGAGCAGTTCTTC
CDR3 protein: CATASGGRHYNEQFF
V gene: TRBV24-1
clone size: many
J gene: TRBJ2-1
D gene: TRBD2

CDR3 DNA: TGTGCCTGGAGTGGTGGGGATGCCTATGGCTACACCTTC
CDR3 protein: CAWSGGDAYGYTF
V gene: TRBV30
clone size: many
J gene: TRBJ1-2
D gene: .

CDR3 DNA: TGCGCCAGCTCCGACCCCCAGGGGCGGGTGTATGGCTACACCTTC
CDR3 protein: CASSDPQGRVYGYTF
V gene: TRBV4-1
clone size: .
J gene: TRBJ1-2
D gene: .

CDR3 DNA: TGCGCCAGCAGCTTGGCAGGCGGACCGAACACTGAAGCTTTCTTT
CDR3 protein: CASSLAGGPNTEAFF
V gene: TRBV5-1
clone size: many
J gene: TRBJ1-1
D gene: .

CDR3 DNA: TGTGCCAGCAGCATCGACAGGCTCAATCAGCCCCAGCATTTT
CDR3 protein: CASSIDRLNQPQHF
V gene: TRBV12-3/TRBV12-4
clone size: many
J gene: TRBJ1-5
D gene: .

CDR3 DNA: TGTGCCAGCAAAGGGTTTTCGGACGGCTACACCTTC
CDR3 protein: CASKGFSDGYTF
V gene: TRBV6-1
clone size: few
J gene: TRBJ1-2
D gene: .

CDR3 DNA: TGCAGTGCTAGAGCTGAGGGGCGGGGTATCTTACATTTT
CDR3 protein: CSARAEGRGILHF
V gene: TRBV20-1
clone size: .
J gene: TRBJ1-5
D gene: .

CDR3 DNA: TGCGCCAGCAGCAGGGGGGATAGCAATCAGCCCCAGCATTTT
CDR3 protein: CASSRGDSNQPQHF
V gene: TRBV5-1
clone size: many
J gene: TRBJ1-5
D gene: .

CDR3 DNA: TGTGCCAGCAGCGTAGGGCAGAACAATCAGCCCCAGCATTTT
CDR3 protein: CASSVGQNNQPQHF
V gene: TRBV9
clone size: few
J gene: TRBJ1-5
D gene: .

CDR3 DNA: TGTGCCAGCAGCCGGGACAGGGATGAGACCCAGTACTTC
CDR3 protein: CASSRDRDETQYF
V gene: TRBV2
clone size: many
J gene: TRBJ2-5
D gene: TRBD1

CDR3 DNA: TGTGCCAGCAGCTTCGGATCGGAAGATACGCAGTATTTT
CDR3 protein: CASSFGSEDTQYF
V gene: TRBV7-3
clone size: many
J gene: TRBJ2-3
D gene: .

CDR3 DNA: TGTGCCAGCAGCCTCGGTCCGGGGAATTCACCCCTCCACTTT
CDR3 protein: CASSLGPGNSPLHF
V gene: TRBV28
clone size: many
J gene: TRBJ1-6
D gene: .

CDR3 DNA: TGTGCCAGCTCACCAGGCCAGAACGATGAGCAGTTCTTC
CDR3 protein: CASSPGQNDEQFF
V gene: TRBV18
clone size: many
J gene: TRBJ2-1
D gene: .

CDR3 DNA: TGTGCCGGACACCGGGACGGAAACAATGAGCAGTTCTTC
CDR3 protein: CAGHRDGNNEQFF
V gene: TRBV2
clone size: many
J gene: TRBJ2-1
D gene: .

CDR3 DNA: TGTGCCAGCAGTCAAGGACAGGGCCCCCAACAGCCCCAGCATTTT
CDR3 protein: CASSQGQGPQQPQHF
V gene: TRBV6-2/TRBV6-3
clone size: few
J gene: TRBJ1-5
D gene: TRBD1

CDR3 DNA: TGTGCCAGCAGTTTTGCGGGGGGCGCCAAAAACATTCAGTACTTC
CDR3 protein: CASSFAGGAKNIQYF
V gene: TRBV12-3/TRBV12-4
clone size: many
J gene: TRBJ2-4
D gene: TRBD2

CDR3 DNA: TGTGCCAGCTCAATAGTTCGGGGGGCTGGTCAGCCCCAGCATTTT
CDR3 protein: CASSIVRGAGQPQHF
V gene: TRBV18
clone size: many
J gene: TRBJ1-5
D gene: .

CDR3 DNA: TGTGCCAGCAGTAATTACAGGTCCCAGCCCCAGCATTTT
CDR3 protein: CASSNYRSQPQHF
V gene: TRBV2
clone size: .
J gene: TRBJ1-5
D gene: .

CDR3 DNA: TGTGCCAGCAGCCACCGGGACAGGGGCACAGATACGCAGTATTTT
CDR3 protein: CASSHRDRGTDTQYF
V gene: TRBV7-9
clone size: many
J gene: TRBJ2-3
D gene: TRBD1

CDR3 DNA: TGTGCCAGCAGTTACGACTACGGTTACGAGCAGTACTTC
CDR3 protein: CASSYDYGYEQYF
V gene: TRBV6-5
clone size: many
J gene: TRBJ2-7
D gene: .

CDR3 DNA: TGTGCCAGCAGCTTAGTCGGGCGTCCCCGGGGACAGCCCCAGCATTTT
CDR3 protein: CASSLVGRPRGQPQHF
V gene: TRBV11-3
clone size: many
J gene: TRBJ1-5
D gene: .

CDR3 DNA: TGTGCCAGCAGCCAGTCCGGGACAGGAGTCTACGAGCAGTACTTC
CDR3 protein: CASSQSGTGVYEQYF
V gene: TRBV4-2
clone size: few
J gene: TRBJ2-7
D gene: TRBD1

CDR3 DNA: TGTGCCAGCTCTTCCCAGGGTGGTAGCACTGAAGCTTTCTTT
CDR3 protein: CASSSQGGSTEAFF
V gene: TRBV18
clone size: many
J gene: TRBJ1-1
D gene: .

CDR3 DNA: TGTGCCAGCAGCTCGGTCGGGGACTATTTTAACTATGGCTACACCTTC
CDR3 protein: CASSSVGDYFNYGYTF
V gene: TRBV7-9
clone size: .
J gene: TRBJ1-2
D gene: .

CDR3 DNA: TGTGCCAGCAGTGAGGGGCAGGGGGCCTCCTATGGAAACACCATATATTTT
CDR3 protein: CASSEGQGASYGNTIYF
V gene: TRBV2
clone size: many
J gene: TRBJ1-3
D gene: TRBD1

CDR3 DNA: TGTGCCAGCAGAATGGGGGAGTTGATGAACACTGAAGCTTTCTTT
CDR3 protein: CASRMGELMNTEAFF
V gene: TRBV12-3/TRBV12-4
clone size: many
J gene: TRBJ1-1
D gene: .

CDR3 DNA: TGTGCCAGTAGTGCCAGGGACGCCAATCAGCCCCAGCATTTT
CDR3 protein: CASSARDANQPQHF
V gene: TRBV19
clone size: many
J gene: TRBJ1-5
D gene: .

CDR3 DNA: TGTGCCAGCAGTAAGGGTGCGGAGCTGTTTTTT
CDR3 protein: CASSKGAELFF
V gene: TRBV2
clone size: many
J gene: TRBJ2-2
D gene: .

CDR3 DNA: TGCGCCAGCAGCCAGGGCCAATCGGGGCGACAGTACTTC
CDR3 protein: CASSQGQSGRQYF
V gene: TRBV4-3
clone size: many
J gene: TRBJ2-7
D gene: .

CDR3 DNA: TGTGCCAGCAGCCTGGGGGCAGGGGGCAATCAGCCCCAGCATTTT
CDR3 protein: CASSLGAGGNQPQHF
V gene: TRBV11-2
clone size: many
J gene: TRBJ1-5
D gene: .

CDR3 DNA: TGTGCCAGCAGTTTATGGGCCAGGGCCTTCGCATACTTC
CDR3 protein: CASSLWARAFAYF
V gene: TRBV28
clone size: many
J gene: TRBJ2-4
D gene: .

CDR3 DNA: TGTGCCAGCAGCTTAGTCCAGGTCAAGAACACTGAAGCTTTCTTT
CDR3 protein: CASSLVQVKNTEAFF
V gene: TRBV11-2
clone size: many
J gene: TRBJ1-1
D gene: .

CDR3 DNA: TGCAGTGCTGCTCGGCGGGGGAGCGGGTTAGATACGCAGTATTTT
CDR3 protein: CSAARRGSGLDTQYF
V gene: TRBV20-1
clone size: many
J gene: TRBJ2-3
D gene: TRBD2

CDR3 DNA: TGCGCCAGCAGCTTGGAGATCGGAGGAAACACCATATATTTT
CDR3 protein: CASSLEIGGNTIYF
V gene: TRBV5-1
clone size: many
J gene: TRBJ1-3
D gene: .

CDR3 DNA: TGTGCCAGCTCCCCCGGACAGGGGGCTGGTCCGGATACGCAGTATTTT
CDR3 protein: CASSPGQGAGPDTQYF
V gene: TRBV18
clone size: many
J gene: TRBJ2-3
D gene: TRBD1

CDR3 DNA: TGTGCCAGCAGTGCAACAGGGTTGCAGCCCCAGCATTTT
CDR3 protein: CASSATGLQPQHF
V gene: TRBV12-3/TRBV12-4
clone size: many
J gene: TRBJ1-5
D gene: .

CDR3 DNA: TGTGCCAGCAGCGCGGACAGAGTATCCAATGAGCAGTTCTTC
CDR3 protein: CASSADRVSNEQFF
V gene: TRBV7-8
clone size: many
J gene: TRBJ2-1
D gene: .